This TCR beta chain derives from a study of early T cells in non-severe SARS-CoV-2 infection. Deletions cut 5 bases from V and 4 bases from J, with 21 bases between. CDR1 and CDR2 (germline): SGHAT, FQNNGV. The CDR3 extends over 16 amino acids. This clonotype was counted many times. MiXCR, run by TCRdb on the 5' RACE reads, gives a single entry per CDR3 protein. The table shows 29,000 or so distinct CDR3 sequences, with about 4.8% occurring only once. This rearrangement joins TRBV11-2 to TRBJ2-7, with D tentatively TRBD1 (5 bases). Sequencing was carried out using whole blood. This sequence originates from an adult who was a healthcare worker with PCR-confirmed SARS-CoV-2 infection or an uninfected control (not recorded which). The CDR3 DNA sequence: TGTGCCAGCAGCCCAACGGTGGGCAGGGAATATTACGAGCAGTACTTC. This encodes CASSPTVGREYYEQYF.